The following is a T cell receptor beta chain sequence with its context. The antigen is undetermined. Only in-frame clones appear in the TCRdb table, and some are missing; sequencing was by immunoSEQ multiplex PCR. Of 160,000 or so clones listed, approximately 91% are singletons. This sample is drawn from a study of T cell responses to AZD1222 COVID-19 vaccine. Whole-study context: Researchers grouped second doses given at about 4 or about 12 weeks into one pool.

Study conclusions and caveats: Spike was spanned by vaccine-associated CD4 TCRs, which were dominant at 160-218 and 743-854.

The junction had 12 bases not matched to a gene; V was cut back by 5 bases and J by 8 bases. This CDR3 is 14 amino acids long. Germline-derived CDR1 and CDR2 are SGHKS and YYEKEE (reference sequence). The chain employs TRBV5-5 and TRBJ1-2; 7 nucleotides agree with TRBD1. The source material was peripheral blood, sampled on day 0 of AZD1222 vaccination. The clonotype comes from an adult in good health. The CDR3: CASRQPGTAYGYTF. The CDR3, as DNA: TGTGCCAGCAGACAACCCGGGACAGCTTACGGCTACACCTTC.